Shown below are 17 T cell receptor beta chains from a single sample sequenced in a study of shared clonotypes between healthy human individuals. Libraries were prepared by immunoSEQ multiplex PCR; TCRdb keeps only in-frame clonotypes and omits some of them. The sample consists of some 2.3 million clones, approximately 95% of them appearing once. The sequenced sample consisted of naive CD4+ T cells from PBMCs. Subset in this sample: CD45RA+ positively selected. The origin of the receptors is a man between 18 and 35 years old in good health. Some clones in this sample may be carry-over from other donors' samples.

The V call is TRBV27, the J call TRBJ2-1; D ambiguous. Per the germline V gene, CDR1 is MNHEY and CDR2 is SMNVEV (reference sequence). Trimming took off 6 bases at V and 2 bases at J, with 11 bases between the two ends. This CDR3 has 14 residues. The CDR3 loop reads CASSKIVTYNEQFF. In DNA form, the CDR3 reads TGTGCCAGCAGCAAAATAGTGACCTACAATGAGCAGTTCTTC.

This chain uses TRBV30 with TRBJ2-5; 15 bases are a match to TRBD2. The junction had 8 bases not matched to a gene; V was cut back by 4 bases and J by 5 bases. Germline CDR1 GTSNPN, CDR2 SVGIG (reference sequence). This CDR3 region has 16 residues. DNA for the CDR3: TGTGCCTGGACTCGGACTAGCGGGAGGGCCGGTGAGACCCAGTACTTC. Encoded protein: CAWTRTSGRAGETQYF.

CDR3 region: CSATQPDTQYF. The CDR3 DNA reads as TGCAGTGCTACACAACCAGATACGCAGTATTTT. The V gene is TRBV20-1, the J gene TRBJ2-3, with D hard to call. Trimming took 4 bases from V and 4 from J, leaving 6 bases between them. This CDR3 is built from 11 residues. Germline V gives CDR1 DFQATT, CDR2 SNEGSKA (reference sequence).

This clone occurred a few times. Other DNA sequences in this sample translate to the same CDR3. The V gene is TRBV5-5, the J gene TRBJ1-5; 8 nucleotides agree with TRBD1. With V trimmed by 0 bases and J by 5 bases, 1 base remained unmatched. Germline lookup yields CDR1 SGHKS and CDR2 YYEKEE (reference sequence). This CDR3 spans 14 amino acids. DNA of the CDR3: TGTGCCAGCAGCTTGGCAGGGGGCGATCAGCCCCAGCATTTT. Its translation: CASSLAGGDQPQHF.

This sequence joins TRBV7-9 and TRBJ1-4; 7 bases agree with TRBD1. The CDR3 consists of 15 residues. Germline V CDR1 and CDR2: SEHNR, FQNEAQ (reference sequence). V was pared by 1 base and J by 7 bases, with 6 bases of the junction left unmatched. Written as DNA, the CDR3 is TGTGCCAGCAGCTTAGGCGCAGGGGGAAGTGAAAAACTGTTTTTT. This encodes CASSLGAGGSEKLFF.

The CDR3 bases are TGTGCCAGCAGTCCCACACGGGGGTCTGGAAACACCATATATTTT. It yields the protein CASSPTRGSGNTIYF. The V call is TRBV6-5, the J call TRBJ1-3; D may be TRBD1 (5 bases). The germline gives CDR1 MNHEY, CDR2 SVGAGI. CDR3 length: 15 amino acids. Trimming took off 5 bases at V and 1 base at J, with 12 bases between the two ends.

The chain couples TRBV7-2 to TRBJ2-5; 9 bases are shared with TRBD1. Germline V CDR1 and CDR2: SGHTA, FQGNSA. The CDR3 covers 15 residues. Trimming cost V 5 bases and J 1 base; bases outside gene matches: 5. This CDR3 reads CASSPQTGGQETQYF. CDR3 nucleotide sequence: TGTGCCAGCAGCCCTCAGACAGGGGGCCAAGAGACCCAGTACTTC.

V usage is TRBV29-1 and J usage is TRBJ1-1; D call uncertain. This CDR3 is 14 amino acids long. Looked up from germline, CDR1 is SQVTM and CDR2 is ANQGSEA. V shed 4 bases and J shed 5 bases, with 17 bases lying between them. CDR3 loop: CSVGWGQVWTEAFF. The DNA for the CDR3 is TGCAGCGTTGGTTGGGGTCAGGTCTGGACTGAAGCTTTCTTT.

The chain has TRBV6-4 and TRBJ2-3, with D maybe TRBD2 (6 bases). There are 14 residues in the CDR3. Germline CDR1 is MRHNA and CDR2 is SNTAGT. Trimming stripped 7 bases from V and 2 bases from J, with 13 bases between. The CDR3, as DNA: TGTGCCAGCAAACGGGAGTGGACCACAGATACGCAGTATTTT. Its protein product is CASKREWTTDTQYF.

The chain joins TRBV10-3 to TRBJ2-7; 11 bases fit TRBD1. Germline loops: CDR1 ENHRY, CDR2 SYGVKD. V shed 2 bases, J shed 7 bases, and the junction held 4 bases outside the gene matches. The CDR3 has 14 amino acids. CDR3 DNA: TGTGCCATCAGTGAGGGGGACAGGGGGTTGGAGCAGTACTTC. The encoded protein is CAISEGDRGLEQYF.

J is TRBJ1-2 and V is TRBV4-1; D might be TRBD1 (6 bases). V lost 1 base, J lost 4 bases, and 16 bases lay in between. The CDR3 contains 16 residues. Germline CDR1 and CDR2: MGHRA and YSYEKL. CDR3 nucleotides: TGCGCCAGCAGCCAAGGGCAGGGGACCCCTGGCTATGGCTACACCTTC. Encoded protein: CASSQGQGTPGYGYTF.

Points on this clone: The sample carries other DNA sequences with the same CDR3. The V call is TRBV28, the J call TRBJ2-7; D might be TRBD1 (5 bases). Germline assignment: CDR1 MDHEN and CDR2 SYDVKM. The V and J ends lost 6 bases and 2 bases respectively, with 8 bases between them. The CDR3 extends over 12 amino acids. The chain's CDR3 is CASRQGPYEQYF. For the CDR3, the DNA is TGTGCCAGCAGGCAGGGTCCCTACGAGCAGTACTTC.

This clone has only one observation. The sample carries other DNA sequences with the same CDR3. The chain has TRBV5-1 and TRBJ1-3, with unresolved D. CDR1 SGHRS and CDR2 YFSETQ come from the germline V gene. Trimming removed 0 bases from V and 0 bases from J, with 10 bases in between. The CDR3 length is 16 residues. CDR3 DNA sequence: TGCGCCAGCAGCTTGGCCGGGGTTCTCTCTGGAAACACCATATATTTT. It translates to CASSLAGVLSGNTIYF.

The chain links TRBV14 to TRBJ2-7, with D possibly TRBD2 on 5 matching bases. Germline V CDR1 and CDR2: SGHDN, FVKESK. The CDR3 length is 13 residues. Trimming shortened V by 0 bases and J by 7 bases, and 10 bases separated the two germline ends. CDR3 nucleotide sequence: TGTGCCAGCAGCCAAGAGTGGCGGGTTGAGCAGTACTTC. Amino acid sequence: CASSQEWRVEQYF.

V is TRBV29-1 and J is TRBJ1-1, with TRBD1 as a possible D gene (6 bases). CDR1 SQVTM and CDR2 ANQGSEA come from the germline V gene. Between the trimmed V and J ends, which lost 6 bases and 5 bases, there was a span of 16 bases. The CDR3 spans 13 residues. The chain's CDR3 is CSVGAGVKTEAFF. Written as DNA, the CDR3 is TGCAGCGTGGGGGCAGGGGTAAAAACTGAAGCTTTCTTT.

CDR3 sequence: CASSQGDRGRFPGYTF. Written as DNA, the CDR3 is TGCGCCAGCAGCCAAGGAGACAGGGGGCGCTTCCCTGGCTACACCTTC. The chain is built from TRBV4-1 and TRBJ1-2, with 10 bases lining up with TRBD1. This CDR3 is 16 amino acids long. Germline V gene data show CDR1 as MGHRA and CDR2 as YSYEKL. V was clipped by 1 base and J by 7 bases; unmatched bases: 9.

This sequence joins TRBV4-3 and TRBJ2-7, with D unclear. The germline V and J ends were trimmed by 4 bases and 0 bases, with 16 bases remaining between them. The CDR3 runs 16 residues. From germline, CDR1 is LGHNA and CDR2 YSLEER. For the CDR3, the DNA is TGCGCCAGCAGCCCGTCGTCGACCGCGAGCTCCTACGAGCAGTACTTC. It translates to CASSPSSTASSYEQYF.